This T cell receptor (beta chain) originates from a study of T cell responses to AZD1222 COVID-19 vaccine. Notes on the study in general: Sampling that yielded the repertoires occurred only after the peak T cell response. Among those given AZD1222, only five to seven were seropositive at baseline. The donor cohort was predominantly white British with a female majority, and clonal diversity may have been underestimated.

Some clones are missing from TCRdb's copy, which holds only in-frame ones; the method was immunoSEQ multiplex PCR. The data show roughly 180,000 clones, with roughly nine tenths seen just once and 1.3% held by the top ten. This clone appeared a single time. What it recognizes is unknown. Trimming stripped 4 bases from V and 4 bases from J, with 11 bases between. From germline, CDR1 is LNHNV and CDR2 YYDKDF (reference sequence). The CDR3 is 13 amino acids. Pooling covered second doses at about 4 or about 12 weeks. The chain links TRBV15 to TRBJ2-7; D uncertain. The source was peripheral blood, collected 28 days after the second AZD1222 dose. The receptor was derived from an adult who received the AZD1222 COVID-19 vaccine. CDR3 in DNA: TGTGCCACCAGCACCCTCATAGGTTACGAGCAGTACTTC. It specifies CATSTLIGYEQYF.